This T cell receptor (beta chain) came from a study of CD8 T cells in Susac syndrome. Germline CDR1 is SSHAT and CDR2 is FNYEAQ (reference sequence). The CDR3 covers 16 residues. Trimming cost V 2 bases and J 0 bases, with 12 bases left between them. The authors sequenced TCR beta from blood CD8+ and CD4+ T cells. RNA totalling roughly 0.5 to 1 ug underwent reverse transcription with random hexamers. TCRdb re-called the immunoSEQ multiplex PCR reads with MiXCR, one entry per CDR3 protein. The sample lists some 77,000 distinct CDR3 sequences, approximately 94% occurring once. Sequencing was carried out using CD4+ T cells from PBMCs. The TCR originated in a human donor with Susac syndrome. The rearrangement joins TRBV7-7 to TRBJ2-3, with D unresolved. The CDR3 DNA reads TGTGCCAGCAGCTTACCCCCGGGTCCTAGCACAGATACGCAGTATTTT. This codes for CASSLPPGPSTDTQYF.